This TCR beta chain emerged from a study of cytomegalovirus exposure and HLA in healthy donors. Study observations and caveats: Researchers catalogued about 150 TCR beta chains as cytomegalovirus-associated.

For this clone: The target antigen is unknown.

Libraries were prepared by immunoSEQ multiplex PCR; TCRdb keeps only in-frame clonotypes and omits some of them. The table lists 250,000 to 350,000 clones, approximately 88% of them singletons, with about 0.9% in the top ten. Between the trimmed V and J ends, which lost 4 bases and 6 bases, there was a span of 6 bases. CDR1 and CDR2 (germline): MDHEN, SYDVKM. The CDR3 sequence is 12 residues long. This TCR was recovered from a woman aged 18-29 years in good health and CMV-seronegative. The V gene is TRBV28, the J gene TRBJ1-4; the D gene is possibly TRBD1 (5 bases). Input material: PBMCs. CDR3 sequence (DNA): TGTGCCAGCAGTTCAGGGTATGAAAAACTGTTTTTT. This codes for CASSSGYEKLFF.